The rows below give T cell receptor beta chains drawn from one sample of a study of T-cell reconstitution after alpha-beta-depleted transplantation in children. TCRdb fed the PCR reads into MiXCR, producing one record per CDR3 protein. The sample shows tens of thousands of distinct CDR3 sequences, 4.9% of them seen only once. The starting material was PBMCs, mostly from graft donor cells, obtained 180 days after TCRalphabeta/CD19-depleted stem cell transplant. The receptors were gathered from a boy under two years old who had a stem cell transplant for acute myeloid leukemia, so the T cells may come from the graft donor. Both conserved end residues are part of each CDR3. D genes are given only for firm matches.

v_call | d_call | cdr3_aa
TRBV15 | NA | CATSGPAVDEQFF
TRBV2 | NA | CASKGYSGANVLTF
TRBV12-3/TRBV12-4 | TRBD1 | CASRPGTGVPLYGYTF
TRBV19 | NA | CASRELIGDTGELFF
TRBV15 | NA | CATSRGRTGANVLTF
TRBV20-1 | NA | CSARKSKSGLSGGLGYGYTF
TRBV7-8 | TRBD1 | CASSSPGTGTQYF
TRBV20-1 | NA | CSARDMRGGYNEQFF
TRBV4-1 | NA | CASSQREGTEAFF
TRBV7-8 | NA | CASSLNWGPRTEAFF
TRBV15 | TRBD1 | CATSREGTGVNEQFF
TRBV6-5 | NA | CASSYGGVRFSPLHF
TRBV20-1 | NA | CSARDLRGRSYEQYF
TRBV18 | NA | CASSPRQYPTDTQYF
TRBV30 | NA | CAWTLGLEEQPQHF
TRBV20-1 | NA | CSASARVVGYGYTF
TRBV18 | NA | CASSLRRDQEGKLFF
TRBV4-3 | NA | CASSQDIGGDAFF
TRBV29-1 | TRBD1 | CSVGGQRLMNTEAFF
TRBV5-1 | TRBD2 | CASRGSGGAGSYNEQFF
TRBV7-9 | NA | CASSWAGLLNEQFF
TRBV5-1 | NA | CASSLGPGRLTEAFF
TRBV7-9 | TRBD2 | CAIGGGLTGELFF
TRBV20-1 | TRBD1 | CSASHPGQGNYNEQFF
TRBV7-3 | TRBD1 | CASSWTGAGTEAFF
TRBV10-3 | NA | CAISMAGNGYTF
TRBV29-1 | NA | CSVGPLRGAAGGTQYF
TRBV11-2 | NA | CASSEVFLGSLKETQYF
TRBV7-3 | TRBD2 | CASSLFGGVTDTQYF
TRBV18 | NA | CASSPTRQDTEAFF
TRBV29-1 | NA | CSVRGELDTEAFF
TRBV19 | TRBD1 | CASSSGTGYDEQFF
TRBV7-2 | NA | CASSLDYWDRQAFF
TRBV29-1 | NA | CSVIGGGETQYF
TRBV20-1 | NA | CSARGLRTLLTDTQYF
TRBV2 | TRBD1 | CASSEMETGSHEQYF
TRBV5-6 | NA | CASSLGGGRGAKNIQYF
TRBV5-1 | TRBD2 | CASSWEGYNEQFF
TRBV11-2 | TRBD2 | CASNPSGVAGNTDTQYF
TRBV10-3 | NA | CAISAGSGANVLTF
TRBV20-1 | TRBD2 | CSARGGRTETQYF
TRBV7-2 | NA | CASSLGLHLSISPLHF
TRBV7-8 | NA | CASSLGFGATYEQYF
TRBV11-2 | TRBD2 | CASSSPRGGTYNEQFF
TRBV11-2 | NA | CASSPLRLSYNEQFF
TRBV6-1 | TRBD2 | CASRKRRGGFSTDTQYF
TRBV25-1 | NA | CASSDPGRYQETQYF
TRBV7-2 | TRBD2 | CASSLVLAGQETQYF
TRBV19 | TRBD2 | CASSPHRGVPNTGELFF
TRBV18 | TRBD1 | CASSGTGRDTQYF
TRBV5-6 | NA | CASGSGSSYNEQFF
TRBV19 | NA | CASSLQSGQPQHF
TRBV19 | NA | CASSIKGDYEQYF
TRBV10-2 | NA | CASSRGQSHQPQHF
TRBV24-1 | NA | CATSDSSYGYTF
TRBV29-1 | TRBD1 | CSVGQGDFNEQFF
TRBV5-5 | NA | CASSLEVRETQYF
TRBV20-1 | TRBD1 | CSAGTGANYGYTF
TRBV20-1 | NA | CSARDKGVRYNEQFF
TRBV28 | NA | CASSPLRGQNSPLHF